This TCR beta chain was recorded in a study of cytomegalovirus exposure and HLA in healthy donors. On this clone itself: The antigen is unknown.

Study-level results: The investigators catalogued 150 to 200 TCR beta chains as cytomegalovirus-associated.

Some clones are missing from TCRdb's copy, which holds only in-frame ones; the method was immunoSEQ multiplex PCR. The sample contains 160,000 or so clones, approximately 87% of which appear only once. J gave up 8 bases and V 4 bases, and 9 bases lay outside the gene matches. The CDR3 sequence is 16 residues long. CDR1 MNHNS and CDR2 SASEGT come from the germline V gene. The genes are TRBV6-1 and TRBJ2-1, with 12 bases fitting TRBD2. Sequenced material: PBMCs. The sequence derives from a woman aged 25 to 39 in good health and CMV-seronegative. CDR3 DNA: TGTGCCAGCAGTGTATCACTAGCGGGGGGCCATTATGAGCAGTTCTTC. Translated, it gives CASSVSLAGGHYEQFF.